The 30 T cell receptor beta chains listed next were all sequenced from one sample in a study of blood T cell repertoires in COVID-19. TCRdb's copy holds only in-frame clones and misses some; the assay was immunoSEQ multiplex PCR. Of approximately 240,000 clones detected, about 90% appear once; the ten largest clones hold about an eighth. Sequenced material: peripheral blood. Source of these receptors: a young woman who had recovered from COVID-19.

The V and J genes are TRBV4-3 and TRBJ2-7, with 11 bases matching TRBD2. In germline, CDR1 is LGHNA, CDR2 YSLEER. This CDR3 comprises 19 residues. Losses at the gene ends were 1 base for V and 3 bases for J; bases not matched to a gene: 14. CDR3 nucleotides: TGCGCCAGCAGCCAAGTCGCGAAGCGAGCCGGGACTAGCGGCTACGAGCAGTACTTC. Its protein is CASSQVAKRAGTSGYEQYF.

The V call is TRBV6-1, the J call TRBJ2-7, with 7 bases that match TRBD2. Germline V lookup: CDR1 MNHNS, CDR2 SASEGT. Trimming cost V 2 bases and J 0 bases; bases outside gene matches: 7. The CDR3 loop spans 16 amino acids. The CDR3 region has the DNA TGTGCCAGCAGTGAATGGGAGGGGCCTAGCTCCTACGAGCAGTACTTC. Its protein product is CASSEWEGPSSYEQYF.

In its sample, this clone was seen once. The rearrangement joins TRBV27 to TRBJ1-4; a possible D gene is TRBD1 (6 bases). The CDR3 length is 14 residues. Trimming removed 6 bases at V and 11 bases at J, with 19 bases between. Germline CDR1 reads MNHEY; CDR2 reads SMNVEV (reference sequence). The DNA of the CDR3 is TGTGCCAGCAGGCCACAGGGTAGAGAGGAGAAACTGTTTTTT. This encodes CASRPQGREEKLFF.

The chain combines TRBV28 with TRBJ1-1; 8 bases are shared with TRBD1. CDR1 is MDHEN, CDR2 SYDVKM, per germline. V shed 6 bases and J 4 bases; nucleotides not matched to a gene: 7. The CDR3 totals 14 residues. CDR3 sequence reads: CASRIGQGLTEAFF. The DNA for the CDR3 is TGTGCCAGCAGAATTGGACAGGGCCTCACTGAAGCTTTCTTT.

The chain couples TRBV3-1 (or the pseudogene TRBV3-2) to TRBJ2-7, with a tentative D call TRBD1 (6 bases). CDR1 is LGHDT and CDR2 is YNNKEL in the germline V gene (reference sequence). The CDR3 extends over 17 amino acids. V lost 4 bases and J 4 bases, leaving 23 bases between the germline ends. CDR3: CASSPETGTAFAYEQYF. CDR3 coding DNA: TGTGCCAGCAGCCCGGAAACAGGGACCGCCTTTGCTTACGAGCAGTACTTC.

V usage is TRBV7-9 and J usage is TRBJ2-1; 9 nucleotides line up with TRBD2. In germline, CDR1 is SEHNR, CDR2 FQNEAQ (reference sequence). V gave up 6 bases and J gave up 4 bases; unmatched junction bases: 10. The CDR3 extends over 16 amino acids. CDR3 nucleotide sequence: TGTGCCAGCAGTTTAATAGCGGGGGATTTTTACAATGAGCAGTTCTTC. Protein sequence: CASSLIAGDFYNEQFF.

This CDR3 is CATSDAGSGTYSNQPQHF. As DNA, the CDR3 is TGTGCCACCAGTGATGCAGGATCAGGTACCTATAGCAATCAGCCCCAGCATTTT. The chain carries TRBV24-1 and TRBJ1-5, with D unclear. Trimming took 3 bases from V and 0 from J, leaving 17 bases between them. The CDR3 contains 18 residues. In germline, CDR1 is KGHDR, CDR2 SFDVKD.

V and J are TRBV29-1 and TRBJ2-7, with 12 bases that match TRBD2. Looked up from germline, CDR1 is SQVTM and CDR2 is ANQGSEA. Germline trimming cut 8 bases from V and 1 base from J; bases unmatched to any gene: 6. This CDR3 contains 14 residues. This CDR3 reads CSYLGLAGSYEQYF. The CDR3 DNA sequence: TGCAGCTACCTTGGACTAGCGGGGTCCTACGAGCAGTACTTC.

This chain links TRBV4-2 with TRBJ2-5, with D tentatively TRBD2 (5 bases). This CDR3 region has 13 residues. Germline V CDR1 and CDR2: LGHNA, YNFKEQ. V was trimmed by 7 bases and J by 1 base, leaving 10 bases between them. The CDR3 reads CASTPGVQETQYF. CDR3 DNA: TGTGCCAGCACTCCCGGGGTCCAAGAGACCCAGTACTTC.

The V call is TRBV6-2 or TRBV6-3, the J call TRBJ1-5; D remains ambiguous. CDR3 length: 16 residues. Germline V CDR1 and CDR2: MNHEY, SVGEGT. Between the trimmed V and J ends, which lost 4 bases and 0 bases, there was a span of 13 bases. The CDR3 protein is CASSFGLGNSNQPQHF. The CDR3 region has the DNA TGTGCCAGCAGTTTCGGGTTGGGTAATAGCAATCAGCCCCAGCATTTT.

The chain employs TRBV7-2 and TRBJ2-7; 8 positions match TRBD2. The CDR3 totals 17 residues. The junction had 12 bases not matched to a gene; V was cut back by 0 bases and J by 5 bases. CDR1 and CDR2 (germline): SGHTA, FQGNSA. DNA of the CDR3: TGTGCCAGCAGCTTAGCGGGGGTTCGCCGGGAGGGAAACGAGCAGTACTTC. Protein: CASSLAGVRREGNEQYF.

V gene TRBV27 combines with J gene TRBJ2-7; tentatively, D is TRBD2 (5 bases). Deletions cut 4 bases from V and 13 bases from J, with 17 bases between. The CDR3 contains 12 residues. Germline V CDR1 and CDR2: MNHEY, SMNVEV (reference sequence). The CDR3 is CASSSPPGTEYF. DNA of the CDR3: TGTGCCAGCAGTTCCCCCCCGGGAACGGAATACTTC.

CDR3 protein: CASLPGLSSTDTQYF. CDR3 DNA: TGTGCCAGTCTACCCGGACTTTCTAGCACAGATACGCAGTATTTT. This chain uses TRBV27 with TRBJ2-3; tentative D call: TRBD2 (5 bases). Germline V lookup: CDR1 MNHEY, CDR2 SMNVEV (reference sequence). V was trimmed by 9 bases and J by 0 bases, leaving 16 bases between them. The CDR3 spans 15 residues.

This CDR3 reads CASSQGAGRGTDTQYF. In nucleotides, the CDR3 is TGCGCCAGCAGCCAAGGGGCCGGGAGGGGCACAGATACGCAGTATTTT. The genes are TRBV4-1 and TRBJ2-3; 8 bases map to TRBD2. V dropped 1 base and J dropped 1; count of bases not matched to a gene: 4. Germline CDR1 MGHRA, CDR2 YSYEKL. This CDR3 comprises 16 residues.

The V call is TRBV6-5, the J call TRBJ2-1; 10 bases line up with TRBD1. The V gene's germline CDR1 is MNHEY and CDR2 SVGAGI. CDR3 size: 15 residues. Losses at the gene ends were 6 bases for V and 8 bases for J; bases not matched to a gene: 10. The CDR3 nucleotides read TGTGCCAGCAGAAAGACAGGGGGCGCGGGCGATGAGCAGTTCTTC. Protein: CASRKTGGAGDEQFF.

This chain connects TRBV7-3 to TRBJ1-1; TRBD1 matches 7 bases. The CDR3 sequence is 13 residues long. CDR1 and CDR2 (germline): SGHTA, FQGTGA. V lost 5 bases to trimming and J lost 4 bases; unmatched junction nucleotides: 4. As DNA, the CDR3 is TGTGCCAGCAGCCTACAGGGGAGCACTGAAGCTTTCTTT. Amino acid sequence: CASSLQGSTEAFF.

CDR3 DNA sequence: TGTGCCACCGGACAGGGATCAGGAACTGAAGCTTTCTTT. This translates into CATGQGSGTEAFF. This chain links TRBV15 with TRBJ1-1, with TRBD1 matching over 8 bases. The germline V gene encodes CDR1 LNHNV and CDR2 YYDKDF (reference sequence). V dropped 8 bases and J dropped 5; count of bases not matched to a gene: 7. CDR3 length: 13 amino acids.

The gene calls are TRBV4-3 and TRBJ2-3, with no clear D. CDR1 LGHNA and CDR2 YSLEER come from the germline V gene. The V gene lost 0 bases and the J gene lost 1 base, with 11 bases spanning the gap. The CDR3 runs to 16 residues. The CDR3 loop is CASSQESARGTDTQYF. The CDR3, as DNA: TGCGCCAGCAGCCAAGAGAGCGCACGAGGCACAGATACGCAGTATTTT.

This chain uses TRBV6-2 or TRBV6-3 with TRBJ2-7, with D possibly being TRBD2 (6 bases). Germline V gives CDR1 MNHEY, CDR2 SVGEGT. The V gene lost 1 base and the J gene lost 5 bases, with 33 bases spanning the gap. The CDR3 consists of 21 residues. CDR3 sequence (DNA): TGTGCCAGCAGTTACTTTAGGCGGGTAAAGCCTAGCCGGAGGGGTAACGACGAGCAGTACTTC. Translation gives CASSYFRRVKPSRRGNDEQYF.

The sample holds a few counts of this clone. The V gene is TRBV14, the J gene TRBJ1-1; D remains unclear. Germline lookup yields CDR1 SGHDN and CDR2 FVKESK. There are 13 residues in the CDR3. V lost 4 bases, J lost 0 bases, and 6 bases lay in between. The DNA of the CDR3 is TGTGCCAGCAGCCCCCAGATGAACACTGAAGCTTTCTTT. It yields the protein CASSPQMNTEAFF.

This chain links TRBV11-2 with TRBJ2-1, with a possible D match to TRBD1 (5 bases). This CDR3 comprises 14 residues. Germline assignment: CDR1 SGHAT and CDR2 FQNNGV. V gave up 2 bases and J gave up 8 bases, with 13 bases separating them. CDR3 DNA sequence: TGTGCCAGCAGCTTAATTGCTGGGGCCGATGAGCAGTTCTTC. It translates to CASSLIAGADEQFF.

The V gene is TRBV28, the J gene TRBJ1-2; D is perhaps TRBD1 (6 bases). Trimming removed 5 bases from V and 0 bases from J, with 13 bases in between. Germline lookup yields CDR1 MDHEN and CDR2 SYDVKM. The CDR3 has 15 amino acids. The CDR3 here is CASSLQGRANYGYTF. In nucleotides, the CDR3 is TGTGCCAGCAGTCTACAGGGACGAGCTAACTATGGCTACACCTTC.

This clone occurred a few times. V gene TRBV6-5 combines with J gene TRBJ1-1; 12 bases match TRBD1. CDR1 MNHEY and CDR2 SVGAGI come from the germline V gene. The CDR3 totals 13 residues. The junction had 7 bases not matched to a gene; V was cut back by 8 bases and J by 9 bases. The CDR3 sequence is CASFGTGGKQAFF. Here the CDR3 DNA reads TGTGCCAGCTTTGGGACAGGGGGCAAACAAGCTTTCTTT.

The chain links TRBV27 to TRBJ1-5; no clear D gene. The CDR3 covers 14 residues. From germline, CDR1 is MNHEY and CDR2 SMNVEV (reference sequence). With 3 bases removed from V and 4 bases from J, the gap between germline ends came to 10 bases. For the CDR3, the DNA is TGTGCCAGCAGTTTCGGACTGAGGAATCAGCCCCAGCATTTT. Protein product: CASSFGLRNQPQHF.

V and J are TRBV19 and TRBJ2-7, with D tentatively TRBD1 (6 bases). The CDR3 is 15 residues long. Germline V CDR1 and CDR2: LNHDA, SQIVND (reference sequence). V was trimmed by 3 bases and J by 3 bases, leaving 15 bases between them. The CDR3 DNA reads TGTGCCAGTAGTATCTTGGACAGCCAAGACTACGAGCAGTACTTC. Encoded protein: CASSILDSQDYEQYF.

This clone has only one observation. The chain is built from TRBV4-3 and TRBJ1-2; D is perhaps TRBD1 (5 bases). The V end was cut by 0 bases, the J end by 4 bases, with 12 bases between. Germline V gene lookup returns CDR1 LGHNA and CDR2 YSLEER. This CDR3 is built from 15 residues. For the CDR3, the DNA is TGCGCCAGCAGCCAAGATGGGGACTTCGGCTATGGCTACACCTTC. The encoded protein is CASSQDGDFGYGYTF.

The chain couples TRBV4-1 to TRBJ1-2, with D perhaps matching TRBD1 (6 bases). The CDR3 contains 16 residues. Trimming left V 1 base short and J 0 bases short, with 12 bases between. Looked up from germline, CDR1 is MGHRA and CDR2 is YSYEKL. The CDR3 loop is CASSQVTGKANYGYTF. The CDR3 DNA reads TGCGCCAGCAGCCAAGTCACAGGGAAAGCTAACTATGGCTACACCTTC.

This chain joins TRBV20-1 and TRBJ1-2, with D unclear. In germline, CDR1 is DFQATT, CDR2 SNEGSKA (reference sequence). With 3 bases removed from V and 6 bases from J, the gap between germline ends came to 17 bases. This CDR3 region has 14 residues. The CDR3 is CSASGAGKTDGYTF. DNA of the CDR3: TGCAGTGCTAGTGGCGCGGGGAAGACGGATGGCTACACCTTC.

In DNA, the CDR3 is TGTGCCAGCTCACCGCGGGACGGAGCCTACGAGCAGTACTTC. The encoded protein is CASSPRDGAYEQYF. V usage is TRBV18 and J usage is TRBJ2-7, with a tentative D call TRBD2 (6 bases). Per germline, CDR1 KGHSH and CDR2 LQKENI. CDR3 length: 14 amino acids. V lost 3 bases, J lost 2 bases, and 11 bases lay in between.

This sequence joins TRBV27 and TRBJ2-1, with 16 positions matching TRBD2. V lost 5 bases, J lost 9 bases, and 1 base stayed unmatched. Germline loops: CDR1 MNHEY, CDR2 SMNVEV (reference sequence). This CDR3 comprises 14 residues. CDR3 sequence reads: CASSGTSGRAEQFF. As DNA, the CDR3 is TGTGCCAGCAGTGGGACTAGCGGGAGGGCTGAGCAGTTCTTC.